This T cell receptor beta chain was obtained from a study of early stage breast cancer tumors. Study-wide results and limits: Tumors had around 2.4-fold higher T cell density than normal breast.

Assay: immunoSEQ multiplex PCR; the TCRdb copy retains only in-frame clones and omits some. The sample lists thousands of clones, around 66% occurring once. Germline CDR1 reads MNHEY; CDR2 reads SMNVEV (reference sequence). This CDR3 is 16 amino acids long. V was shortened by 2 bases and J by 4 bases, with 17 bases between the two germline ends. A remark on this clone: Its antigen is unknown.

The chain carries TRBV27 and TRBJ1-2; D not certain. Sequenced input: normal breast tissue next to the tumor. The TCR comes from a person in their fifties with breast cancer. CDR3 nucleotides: TGTGCCAGCAGTTTAGGTGCGCAGAGGCCCATCTATGGCTACACCTTC. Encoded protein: CASSLGAQRPIYGYTF.